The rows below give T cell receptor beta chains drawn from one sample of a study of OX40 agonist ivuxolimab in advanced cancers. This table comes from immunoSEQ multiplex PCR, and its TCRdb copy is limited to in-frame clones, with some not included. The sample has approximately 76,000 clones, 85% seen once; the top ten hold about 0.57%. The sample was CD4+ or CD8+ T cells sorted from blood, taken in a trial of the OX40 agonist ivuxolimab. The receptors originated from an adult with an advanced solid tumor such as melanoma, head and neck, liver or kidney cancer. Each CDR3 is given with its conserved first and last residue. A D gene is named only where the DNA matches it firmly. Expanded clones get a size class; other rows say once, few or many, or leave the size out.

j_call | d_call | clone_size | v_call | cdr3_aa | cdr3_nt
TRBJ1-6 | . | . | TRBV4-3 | CASSLDPNSPLHF | TGCGCCAGCAGCCTCGACCCAAATTCACCCCTCCACTTT
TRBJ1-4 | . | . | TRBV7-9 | CASSSLGEKLFF | TGTGCCAGCAGCTCCCTAGGGGAAAAACTGTTTTTT
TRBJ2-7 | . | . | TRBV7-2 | CASSQSLYEQYF | TGTGCCAGCAGCCAATCCCTCTACGAGCAGTACTTC
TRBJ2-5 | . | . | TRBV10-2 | CASSDVGALVQETQYF | TGCGCCAGCAGTGATGTGGGGGCGCTTGTCCAAGAGACCCAGTACTTC
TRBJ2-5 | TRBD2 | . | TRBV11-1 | CASSRGGAGETQYF | TGTGCCAGCAGCCGCGGGGGGGCGGGGGAGACCCAGTACTTC
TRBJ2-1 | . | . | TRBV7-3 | CASSWNQGYNEQFF | TGTGCCAGCAGCTGGAACCAGGGGTACAATGAGCAGTTCTTC
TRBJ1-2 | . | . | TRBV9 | CASSVGQGTYGYTF | TGTGCCAGCAGCGTAGGACAAGGGACCTATGGCTACACCTTC
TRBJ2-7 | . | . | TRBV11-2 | CASSLGRVGEQYF | TGTGCCAGCAGCTTAGGCAGGGTGGGCGAGCAGTACTTC
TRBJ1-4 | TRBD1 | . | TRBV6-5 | CASSYSGGGTEKLFF | TGTGCCAGCAGTTACTCAGGGGGCGGGACTGAAAAACTGTTTTTT
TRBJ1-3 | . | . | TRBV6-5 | CASSYLGLDDTIYF | TGTGCCAGCAGTTACTTGGGCCTGGACGACACCATATATTTT
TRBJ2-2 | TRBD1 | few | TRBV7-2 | CASSRDRVSSGELFF | TGTGCCAGCAGTCGGGACAGGGTATCTTCCGGGGAGCTGTTTTTT
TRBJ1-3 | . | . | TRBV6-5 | CASSYSWGLKGNTIYF | TGTGCCAGCAGTTACTCGTGGGGGCTGAAGGGAAACACCATATATTTT
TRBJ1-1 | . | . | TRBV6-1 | CASSEGIVNTEAFF | TGTGCCAGCAGTGAAGGGATAGTGAACACTGAAGCTTTCTTT
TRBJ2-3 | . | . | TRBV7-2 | CASSSTRNTQYF | TGTGCCAGCAGCTCTACACGAAATACGCAGTATTTT
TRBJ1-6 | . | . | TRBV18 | CASSRRDDSPLHF | TGTGCCAGCTCCCGCAGGGACGATTCACCCCTCCACTTT
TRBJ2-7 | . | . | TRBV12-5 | CASGLVPYSHGALEQYF | TGTGCTAGTGGTTTGGTACCTTACTCTCATGGGGCACTCGAGCAGTACTTC
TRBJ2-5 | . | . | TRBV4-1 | CASSQDVVKTQYF | TGCGCCAGCAGCCAAGATGTAGTGAAGACCCAGTACTTC
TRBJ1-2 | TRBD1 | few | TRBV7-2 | CASKYDRGVNYGYTF | TGTGCCAGCAAGTACGACAGGGGGGTAAACTATGGCTACACCTTC
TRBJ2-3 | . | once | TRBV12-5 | CASGLRQTDTQYF | TGTGCTAGTGGTTTACGACAGACAGATACGCAGTATTTT
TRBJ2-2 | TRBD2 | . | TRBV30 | CAWSRLAGATGELFF | TGTGCCTGGAGCCGACTAGCGGGGGCCACCGGGGAGCTGTTTTTT
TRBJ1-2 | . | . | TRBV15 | CATSRDLGAQGYGYTF | TGTGCCACCAGCAGAGATCTCGGGGCGCAGGGCTATGGCTACACCTTC
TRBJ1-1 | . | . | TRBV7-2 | CASSTNGAWTEAFF | TGTGCCAGCAGCACCAATGGGGCGTGGACTGAAGCTTTCTTT
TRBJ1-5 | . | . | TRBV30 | CAWSVATGSQPQHF | TGTGCCTGGAGTGTCGCTACAGGGAGTCAGCCCCAGCATTTT
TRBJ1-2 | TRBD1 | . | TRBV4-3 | CASSQEGTGPGYTF | TGCGCCAGCAGCCAAGAAGGGACAGGGCCCGGCTACACCTTC
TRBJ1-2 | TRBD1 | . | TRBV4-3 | CASSPQGYDYGYTF | TGCGCCAGCAGCCCACAGGGGTACGACTATGGCTACACCTTC
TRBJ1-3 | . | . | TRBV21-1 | CASSKGDRRSSGNTIYF | TGTGCCAGCAGCAAGGGGGACAGACGATCCTCTGGAAACACCATATATTTT
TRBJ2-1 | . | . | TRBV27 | CASSSTSTAFYNEQFF | TGTGCCAGCAGTTCAACCTCGACAGCATTCTACAATGAGCAGTTCTTC
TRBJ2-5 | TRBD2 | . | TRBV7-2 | CASSLTSGGGQETQYF | TGTGCCAGCAGCCTTACTAGCGGGGGAGGACAAGAGACCCAGTACTTC
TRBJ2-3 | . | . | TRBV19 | CASSISTEVAQYF | TGTGCCAGTAGTATCTCCACGGAAGTAGCGCAGTATTTT
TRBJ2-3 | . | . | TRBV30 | CAWSSSTDTQYF | TGTGCCTGGAGCTCTAGCACAGATACGCAGTATTTT
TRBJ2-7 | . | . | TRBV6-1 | CASSEFRAHLYEQYF | TGTGCCAGCAGTGAATTTCGCGCACACCTATACGAGCAGTACTTC
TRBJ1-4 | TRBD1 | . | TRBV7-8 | CASSLPGGNEKLFF | TGTGCCAGCAGCTTACCAGGGGGCAATGAAAAACTGTTTTTT
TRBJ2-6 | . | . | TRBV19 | CASSIWGAAGANVLTF | TGTGCCAGTAGTATATGGGGGGCGGCTGGGGCCAACGTCCTGACTTTC
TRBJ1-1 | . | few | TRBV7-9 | CASSLQQSQAFF | TGTGCCAGCAGCTTACAACAGTCCCAAGCTTTCTTT
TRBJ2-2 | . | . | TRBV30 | CAWWRAGELFF | TGTGCCTGGTGGCGGGCCGGGGAGCTGTTTTTT
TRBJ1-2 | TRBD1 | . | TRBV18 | CASSPLGTGDGYTF | TGTGCCAGCTCACCACTCGGGACAGGGGACGGCTACACCTTC
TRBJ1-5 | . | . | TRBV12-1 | CASSCPRDKDQPQHF | TGTGCCAGCAGCTGCCCCCGGGACAAGGATCAGCCCCAGCATTTT
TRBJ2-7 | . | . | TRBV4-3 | CASSQGVRGDLNTYEQYF | TGCGCCAGCAGCCAAGGGGTCAGGGGAGACCTAAATACCTACGAGCAGTACTTC
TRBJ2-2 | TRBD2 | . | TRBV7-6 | CASSSGGTGELFF | TGTGCCAGCAGCTCGGGAGGGACCGGGGAGCTGTTTTTT